The entry below describes one TCR beta chain. Via MiXCR, TCRdb re-called the RT-PCR reads, giving one row per CDR3 protein. This sample yields about 680,000 distinct CDR3 sequences, of which 12% to 15% are seen a single time; 3.6% belongs to the top ten. V lost 2 bases to trimming and J lost 5 bases; unmatched junction nucleotides: 14. The CDR3 is 17 amino acids. The germline V gene has CDR1 SSHAT and CDR2 FNYEAQ (reference sequence). The sequence derives from a female donor in good health, serving as a healthy control. The chain combines TRBV7-7 with TRBJ2-7; TRBD2 matches at 8 bases. Sequenced sample: memory CD4+ T cells from blood. In DNA form, the CDR3 reads TGTGCCAGCAGCTTAATGACTAGCGAGCAAAGGTTCAACGAGCAGTACTTC. This sequence encodes CASSLMTSEQRFNEQYF.